This paragraph covers one T cell receptor (beta chain) sequence. These data originate in a study of blood T cell repertoires in COVID-19. Study details: Spain, Italy and the United States supplied samples that represented acute and convalescent COVID-19. Sample material is recorded as cDNA or gDNA derived from T cells, B-cell-depleted T cells, or PBMCs.

V was clipped by 5 bases and J by 4 bases, with 14 bases between them. CDR1 GTSNPN and CDR2 SVGIG come from the germline V gene (reference sequence). The CDR3 is 13 residues long. As originally analysed: Amplified reference gene primers provided the basis for estimating nucleated cell counts. The method was immunoSEQ multiplex PCR; TCRdb's version includes in-frame clones alone and lacks a portion of them. Clone size and the V and J calls come from that table; the DNA yielded D and trimming. The sample lists about 210,000 clones, approximately 90% occurring once. This chain connects TRBV30 to TRBJ1-1; no clear D gene. Sequencing was carried out using peripheral blood. The source of this sequence is a middle-aged man with acute or convalescent COVID-19. The DNA for the CDR3 is TGTGCCTGGGATGGCACAGTCGGCACTGAAGCTTTCTTT. Translating gives CAWDGTVGTEAFF.